Below, one T cell receptor (beta chain) is given with its context. Its specificity is not known. Germline V CDR1 and CDR2: KGHDR, SFDVKD. Germline trimming cut 4 bases from V and 7 bases from J; bases unmatched to any gene: 8. The CDR3 loop spans 16 amino acids. Sample barcodes and UMIs were carried by the TCR alpha and TCR beta cDNA libraries that 5'RACE generated with constant-segment primers. TCRdb re-called the 5' RACE reads with MiXCR, one entry per CDR3 protein. In the table there are more than 250,000 distinct CDR3 sequences, over 15% of which are singletons. The record originates from a study of T-cell memory formation after mild COVID-19. Study background: For the most part, TCR clusters were specific to one donor. Study results and limitations: Some SARS-CoV-2-responding clones were already detected in memory before infection. Among clones contracting day 15 to 85, CD4/CD8 was balanced, whereas later expanders leaned CD4+.

The gene calls are TRBV24-1 and TRBJ2-3; 12 nucleotides agree with TRBD2. Source material: PBMCs or a T cell subset sorted from them (not recorded which). This TCR came from a man younger than 35 who had mild COVID-19 (a few samples of this study predate the infection). Cell type and time point are not known. The CDR3 reads CATSDSSGGALYTQYF. The CDR3 bases are TGTGCCACCAGTGACTCTAGCGGGGGGGCGTTATATACGCAGTATTTT.